This TCR beta chain originates from a study of blood T cell repertoires in COVID-19. Study context: COVID-19 samples, acute and convalescent, were from the United States, Italy and Spain. From T cells, B-cell-depleted T cells, or PBMCs came the material, which was cDNA or gDNA.

In the original workflow: Scientists estimated how many nucleated cells there were by amplifying reference gene primers. The assay was immunoSEQ multiplex PCR, and TCRdb's table has in-frame clones only and misses some. V and J calls and clone size are those listed in that table; D and trimming were worked out from the DNA. The table records 250,000 or so clones, roughly 91% of them present only once. V lost 0 bases and J lost 7, with 13 bases in between. This CDR3 comprises 15 residues. Germline V gene data show CDR1 as WNHNN and CDR2 as SYGVQD (reference sequence). There are a few counts of this clone.

Sequencing was done on a sample of peripheral blood. This rearrangement joins TRBV10-1 to TRBJ1-5; no firm D call. The sequence derives from a woman aged 35 to 49 who had recovered from COVID-19. As DNA, the CDR3 is TGCGCCAGCAGTGAGTCGGGCGATGTTCGGCAGCCCCAGCATTTT. Translated: CASSESGDVRQPQHF.